This T cell receptor beta chain was documented in a study of radiation and T cells in renal cell carcinoma. Broader study findings: In blood, top tumor clones expanded by 2 weeks, shrinking by 4. Without pretreatment biopsies, baseline tumor clonotype presence was undetermined.

The CDR3 length is 15 residues. The germline gives CDR1 MNHEY, CDR2 SVGAGI. V lost 6 bases, J lost 8 bases, and 11 bases stayed unmatched. Only in-frame clones appear in the TCRdb table, and some are missing; sequencing was by immunoSEQ multiplex PCR. This sample has approximately 45,000 clones, with roughly 80% found just once. As for this clone: Its matching antigen is unknown.

As to time point: baseline pretreatment blood. Treatment given: 15 Gy SBRT to primary tumor, nephrectomy 4 weeks later. Serial blood draws occurred at baseline and 2 and 4 weeks post-SBRT. This renal cell carcinoma was of the clear cell type. The sample here was blood, taken from a patient whose treatment included radiotherapy and nephrectomy. This receptor was obtained from a woman aged 70-85 years with renal cell carcinoma. The J gene is TRBJ2-1, the V gene TRBV6-5, with 9 positions matching TRBD1. The chain's CDR3 is CASSPGDREWDEQFF. The CDR3, as DNA: TGTGCCAGCAGCCCTGGGGACAGGGAGTGGGATGAGCAGTTCTTC.